This T cell receptor beta chain was retrieved from a study of T cell repertoires in cytomegalovirus infection. CDR1 is SGHTA, CDR2 FQGNSA, per germline. This CDR3 is built from 14 residues. V lost 2 bases to trimming and J lost 2 bases, with 10 bases between them. TCRdb re-called the reads with MiXCR, one entry per CDR3 protein. The sample yields roughly 720,000 distinct CDR3 sequences, 35% to 45% seen once. The rearrangement joins TRBV7-2 to TRBJ2-7, with a weak D call TRBD2 (5 bases). This receptor was identified in a human donor in good health (CMV status not recorded). Some clones in this sample may be carry-over from other donors' samples. The material sequenced was PBMCs. Here the CDR3 DNA reads TGTGCCAGCAGCTTACCGGGAATCCCCTACGAGCAGTACTTC. Its protein is CASSLPGIPYEQYF.